These T cell receptor beta chains were read from a single sample in a study of spatial heterogeneity in lung cancer. TCRdb recomputed calls from the 5' RACE reads with MiXCR, one row per CDR3 protein. The sample contains under 150,000 distinct CDR3 sequences, about 12% of which appear only once. Source: PBMCs, taken at follow-up. These receptors were obtained from a male donor with early-stage non-small cell lung cancer. CDR3s include the opening cysteine and the closing phenylalanine or tryptophan. Each record gives: D gene, V gene, J gene, clone size, CDR3 DNA, CDR3 protein. A D gene is named only where the DNA matches it firmly. Clone size appears in some rows only: once, few, many, or a class for an expanded clone.

d_gene: -; v_gene: TRBV12-3/TRBV12-4; j_gene: TRBJ1-1; abundance: -; CDR3nt: TGTGCCAGCAGTTTCAGGGCTGGATACAGGAGGAACACTGAAGCTTTCTTT; CDR3aa: CASSFRAGYRRNTEAFF
d_gene: TRBD1; v_gene: TRBV7-8; j_gene: TRBJ2-3; abundance: few; CDR3nt: TGTGCCAGCAGCAGAAGTCGGACAGGCGGCACAGATACGCAGTATTTT; CDR3aa: CASSRSRTGGTDTQYF
d_gene: -; v_gene: TRBV9; j_gene: TRBJ1-2; abundance: many; CDR3nt: TGTGCCAGCAGCGTAGTTGCGGGGTTCGGCTACACCTTC; CDR3aa: CASSVVAGFGYTF
d_gene: TRBD1; v_gene: TRBV10-3; j_gene: TRBJ2-7; abundance: many; CDR3nt: TGTGCCATCAGGAGCGACAGGGAGACCTACGAGCAGTACTTC; CDR3aa: CAIRSDRETYEQYF
d_gene: TRBD1; v_gene: TRBV9; j_gene: TRBJ2-7; abundance: many; CDR3nt: TGTGCCAGCAGCGCGGGACAGGGGCCGTACGAGCAGTACTTC; CDR3aa: CASSAGQGPYEQYF
d_gene: -; v_gene: TRBV20-1; j_gene: TRBJ1-2; abundance: many; CDR3nt: TGCAGTGCTTTCGGAGGCTACACCTTC; CDR3aa: CSAFGGYTF
d_gene: -; v_gene: TRBV7-2; j_gene: TRBJ1-5; abundance: few; CDR3nt: TGTGCCAGCAGCTTAGGGGTGTATAGCAATCAGCCCCAGCATTTT; CDR3aa: CASSLGVYSNQPQHF
d_gene: -; v_gene: TRBV28; j_gene: TRBJ2-7; abundance: many; CDR3nt: TGTGCCAGCAGTTATTACTACGAGCAGTACTTC; CDR3aa: CASSYYYEQYF
d_gene: TRBD1; v_gene: TRBV28; j_gene: TRBJ1-1; abundance: few; CDR3nt: TGTGCCAGCAGACTCGGACCGGGACAGGGGGCTGAAGCTTTCTTT; CDR3aa: CASRLGPGQGAEAFF
d_gene: TRBD1; v_gene: TRBV10-2; j_gene: TRBJ1-3; abundance: few; CDR3nt: TGCGCCAGCAATCCGGGACAGATCTCTGGAAACACCATATATTTT; CDR3aa: CASNPGQISGNTIYF
d_gene: -; v_gene: TRBV20-1; j_gene: TRBJ2-2; abundance: -; CDR3nt: TGCAGTGCTAGAGATTCCCGCAACACCGGGGAGCTGTTTTTT; CDR3aa: CSARDSRNTGELFF
d_gene: -; v_gene: TRBV10-3; j_gene: TRBJ1-4; abundance: few; CDR3nt: TGTGCCATCAGTGAGGGGTTTCGTGAAAAACTGTTTTTT; CDR3aa: CAISEGFREKLFF
d_gene: -; v_gene: TRBV20-1; j_gene: TRBJ1-6; abundance: many; CDR3nt: TGCAGTGCGTATCGGGGGGCGCCCAATTCACCCCTCCACTTT; CDR3aa: CSAYRGAPNSPLHF
d_gene: TRBD1; v_gene: TRBV10-2; j_gene: TRBJ2-7; abundance: -; CDR3nt: TGCGCCAGCAGCTCTACAGGGGGACTCTCCTACGAGCAGTACTTC; CDR3aa: CASSSTGGLSYEQYF
d_gene: TRBD1; v_gene: TRBV11-2; j_gene: TRBJ2-1; abundance: -; CDR3nt: TGTGCCAGCAACAGGGGGGCGGGGTGGTCCAATGAGCAGTTCTTC; CDR3aa: CASNRGAGWSNEQFF
d_gene: -; v_gene: TRBV12-3/TRBV12-4; j_gene: TRBJ2-1; abundance: -; CDR3nt: TGTGCCAGCAGTTTAGCGCTGGGCCGCTGGGAGCAGTTCTTC; CDR3aa: CASSLALGRWEQFF
d_gene: -; v_gene: TRBV12-3/TRBV12-4; j_gene: TRBJ1-3; abundance: few; CDR3nt: TGTGCCAGCAGCCGAATCGGGCCCTCTGGAAACACCATATATTTT; CDR3aa: CASSRIGPSGNTIYF
d_gene: TRBD1; v_gene: TRBV5-5; j_gene: TRBJ2-7; abundance: many; CDR3nt: TGTGCCAGCAGGTTGGACAGGTACTCCTACGAGCAGTACTTC; CDR3aa: CASRLDRYSYEQYF
d_gene: -; v_gene: TRBV3-1; j_gene: TRBJ2-5; abundance: -; CDR3nt: TGTGCCAGCAGCCAAGGCGGGGCTGTAAGAGAGACCCAGTACTTC; CDR3aa: CASSQGGAVRETQYF
d_gene: TRBD1; v_gene: TRBV20-1; j_gene: TRBJ2-5; abundance: -; CDR3nt: TGCAGTGCTACGCGAAGGGGGCGAGAGACCCAGTACTTC; CDR3aa: CSATRRGRETQYF